This T cell receptor (beta chain) was sequenced during a study of T-cell reconstitution after alpha-beta-depleted transplantation in children. General study findings and limits: Several hundred graft clones that had expanded were reportedly the source of alpha-beta T cells about two months after transplant.

V gave up 4 bases and J gave up 0 bases, with 13 bases separating them. The germline gives CDR1 LNHDA, CDR2 SQIVND (reference sequence). This CDR3 spans 16 amino acids. Researchers prepared the TCRbeta library using unique molecular identifiers, the study reports. TCRdb redid the calling of the PCR reads with MiXCR, one entry per CDR3 protein. Here the sample spans around 250,000 distinct CDR3 sequences, just under 8.5% being singletons. There are many counts of this clonotype. The antigen is unknown. The material sequenced was PBMCs, mostly from graft donor cells, taken 180 days after TCRalphabeta/CD19-depleted stem cell transplant. The TCR comes from a male patient aged 10 to 17 who had a stem cell transplant for acute lymphoblastic leukemia, so the T cells may come from the graft donor. The chain couples TRBV19 to TRBJ1-5, with D uncertain. CDR3 sequence reads: CASSTVGVDSNQPQHF. For the CDR3, the DNA is TGTGCCAGTAGTACCGTCGGGGTGGATAGCAATCAGCCCCAGCATTTT.